The 21 T cell receptor beta chains given below trace back to one sample, sequenced in a study of blood T cell repertoires in COVID-19. Profiled with immunoSEQ multiplex PCR; TCRdb holds only in-frame clones, not every one. The sample comprises under 350,000 clones, about 90% of which are singletons, and approximately 1.8% rests with the top ten. Sequencing was performed on peripheral blood. The receptor set was obtained from a woman in her 30s with COVID-19, enrolled during active disease.

V is TRBV2 and J is TRBJ2-3, with D possibly TRBD1 on 6 matching bases. Trimming removed 5 bases from V and 7 bases from J, with 13 bases in between. This CDR3 is built from 13 residues. CDR1 is SNHLY, CDR2 FYNNEI, per germline. Here the CDR3 DNA reads TGTGCCAGCAGTACCGCGCAGGGGAATACGCAGTATTTT. It encodes CASSTAQGNTQYF.

This sequence joins TRBV18 and TRBJ1-4; D possibly corresponds to TRBD1 (6 bases). Per germline, CDR1 KGHSH and CDR2 LQKENI. This CDR3 is built from 14 residues. V dropped 4 bases and J dropped 8 bases, with 14 bases sitting between them. For the CDR3, the DNA is TGTGCCAGCTCACTCGGAGGGGGGGACGAAAAACTGTTTTTT. It yields the protein CASSLGGGDEKLFF.

A word on this clone: The sample has other DNA sequences that encode this CDR3 too. This sequence joins TRBV30 and TRBJ1-4, with 9 bases that match TRBD1. The J segment lost 8 bases and the V segment lost 2 bases, leaving 3 bases of the junction unmatched. The CDR3 contains 13 residues. In germline, CDR1 is GTSNPN, CDR2 SVGIG (reference sequence). The CDR3 DNA follows: TGTGCCTGGAGTACCGGGACAGGGGAAAAACTGTTTTTT. Protein: CAWSTGTGEKLFF.

V is TRBV2 and J is TRBJ1-2, with D possibly being TRBD1 (5 bases). Per the germline V gene, CDR1 is SNHLY and CDR2 is FYNNEI. Trimming stripped 4 bases from V and 1 base from J, with 16 bases between. There are 16 residues in the CDR3. CDR3 in DNA: TGTGCCAGCAGTGTTTACCCCGGACAAAGTAACTATGGCTACACCTTC. Translation gives CASSVYPGQSNYGYTF.

V is TRBV6-6 and J is TRBJ2-5; possible D gene TRBD2, 5 bases. Trimming took 4 bases from V and 4 from J, leaving 13 bases between them. The CDR3 totals 14 residues. Germline CDR1 is MNHNY and CDR2 is SVGAGI (reference sequence). The CDR3 region has the DNA TGTGCCAGCAGTTCGGTCGGGGAGTCAGAGACCCAGTACTTC. Its protein is CASSSVGESETQYF.

This chain links TRBV4-1 with TRBJ1-6; 9 nucleotides align to TRBD1. The trim removed 2 bases at V and 7 bases at J, leaving 3 bases unmatched. CDR3 length equals 15 residues. Germline-derived CDR1 and CDR2 are MGHRA and YSYEKL. This CDR3 is CASSQMGQGNSPLHF. For the CDR3, the DNA is TGCGCCAGCAGCCAAATGGGACAGGGAAATTCACCCCTCCACTTT.

V usage is TRBV19 and J usage is TRBJ2-5; D is uncertain. Trimming took off 5 bases at V and 2 bases at J, with 6 bases between the two ends. The CDR3 covers 12 residues. Germline CDR1 reads LNHDA; CDR2 reads SQIVND (reference sequence). The CDR3 here is CASSSLQETQYF. The CDR3 DNA is TGTGCCAGTAGTTCACTTCAAGAGACCCAGTACTTC.

The chain uses TRBV20-1 and TRBJ1-2, with 8 bases aligning to TRBD1. This CDR3 is built from 11 residues. J was trimmed by 6 bases and V by 8 bases; bases with no gene match: 5. Germline values: CDR1 DFQATT, CDR2 SNEGSKA (reference sequence). The CDR3 loop is CSNRGAHGYTF. The CDR3 DNA is TGCAGTAACAGGGGGGCTCATGGCTACACCTTC.

V gene TRBV13 combines with J gene TRBJ1-6; 8 bases line up with TRBD1. Germline assignment: CDR1 PRHDT and CDR2 FYEKMQ (reference sequence). This CDR3 is built from 18 residues. J lost 0 bases, V lost 6 bases, and 10 bases had no gene match. The CDR3 reads CASRWTGQAYSYNSPLHF. The CDR3, as DNA: TGTGCCAGCAGATGGACAGGGCAAGCTTACTCCTATAATTCACCCCTCCACTTT.

This chain uses TRBV15 with TRBJ2-7; D remains ambiguous. This CDR3 region has 15 residues. Trimming took 0 bases from V and 3 from J, leaving 12 bases between them. Germline V lookup: CDR1 LNHNV, CDR2 YYDKDF (reference sequence). The CDR3 protein is CATSRDRSPYYEQYF. The CDR3 coding sequence is TGTGCCACCAGCAGAGATCGGTCCCCGTACTACGAGCAGTACTTC.

The chain carries TRBV7-2 and TRBJ2-7, with no clear D. The germline V and J ends were trimmed by 1 base and 0 bases, with 7 bases remaining between them. This CDR3 is 14 amino acids long. The V gene's germline CDR1 is SGHTA and CDR2 FQGNSA. CDR3 amino acids: CASSLGWSSYEQYF. In DNA form, the CDR3 reads TGTGCCAGCAGCTTAGGATGGAGCTCCTACGAGCAGTACTTC. Combining the CDR3 with reference TRBV7-2 and TRBJ2-7 gives the whole variable domain GAGVSQSPSNKVTEKGKDVELRCDPISGHTALYWYRQSLGQGLEFLIYFQGNSAPDKSGLPSDRFSAERTGGSVSTLTIQRTQQEDSAVYLCASSLGWSSYEQYFGPGTRLTVT.

The chain carries TRBV2 and TRBJ1-5; a weak D match, TRBD1 (6 bases). The V end lost 6 bases, the J end lost 5 bases, and 14 bases lay between the germline ends. The germline V gene encodes CDR1 SNHLY and CDR2 FYNNEI. The CDR3 is 14 residues long. The CDR3: CASRAGATDQPQHF. For the CDR3, the DNA is TGTGCCAGCAGGGCAGGGGCCACAGATCAGCCCCAGCATTTT.

The genes are TRBV3-1 (or the pseudogene TRBV3-2) and TRBJ2-7; D is perhaps TRBD1 (5 bases). The CDR3 has 13 amino acids. Germline lookup yields CDR1 LGHDT and CDR2 YNNKEL (reference sequence). The ends were cut back, 0 bases at V and 7 bases at J, with 10 bases in the middle. This CDR3 reads CASSQDAGREQYF. CDR3 DNA: TGTGCCAGCAGCCAAGATGCAGGGCGAGAGCAGTACTTC.

The rearrangement links TRBV27 to TRBJ2-7, with TRBD1 matching 10 bases. Trimming took 5 bases from V and 9 from J; bases not matched to a gene: 10. CDR3 length: 14 amino acids. Germline CDR1 reads MNHEY; CDR2 reads SMNVEV (reference sequence). CDR3 sequence (DNA): TGTGCCAGCAGTCCCCGACAGGGGGCAAGAGCGCAGTACTTC. Amino acids: CASSPRQGARAQYF.

This chain connects TRBV13 to TRBJ1-2; 7 bases line up with TRBD1. V gave up 5 bases and J gave up 4 bases; unmatched junction bases: 7. Germline V gives CDR1 PRHDT, CDR2 FYEKMQ (reference sequence). The CDR3 loop spans 14 amino acids. The CDR3 loop is CASSGNRGSYGYTF. DNA of the CDR3: TGTGCCAGCAGCGGAAACAGGGGTTCCTATGGCTACACCTTC. Combining the CDR3 with reference TRBV13 and TRBJ1-2 gives the whole variable domain AAGVIQSPRHLIKEKRETATLKCYPIPRHDTVYWYQQGPGQDPQFLISFYEKMQSDKGSIPDRFSAQQFSDYHSELNMSSLELGDSALYFCASSGNRGSYGYTFGSGTRLTVV.

This clone has just one count. V usage is TRBV2 and J usage is TRBJ2-1; 11 positions agree with TRBD2. The CDR3 loop spans 15 amino acids. CDR1 is SNHLY, CDR2 FYNNEI, per germline. Trimming took 5 bases from V and 6 from J; bases not matched to a gene: 6. CDR3 sequence: CASSSGTSGVNEQFF. CDR3 nucleotides: TGTGCCAGCAGTTCAGGGACTAGCGGCGTCAATGAGCAGTTCTTC.

The chain carries TRBV6-5 and TRBJ1-5, with 7 positions matching TRBD1. The CDR3 runs to 14 residues. V lost 4 bases to trimming and J lost 6 bases; unmatched junction nucleotides: 6. Germline V CDR1 and CDR2: MNHEY, SVGAGI. CDR3 protein: CASSFRDSSQPQHF. The CDR3 bases are TGTGCCAGCAGTTTCCGGGACAGTAGTCAGCCCCAGCATTTT.

The V call is TRBV10-2, the J call TRBJ2-7, with D maybe TRBD1 (6 bases). CDR1 is WSHSY, CDR2 SAAADI, per germline. The CDR3 sequence is 13 residues long. The V end lost 6 bases, the J end lost 2 bases, and 11 bases lay between the germline ends. The CDR3 nucleotides are TGCGCCAGCAGCCAAGGGGGAGCCTACGAGCAGTACGTC. This codes for CASSQGGAYEQYV.

The chain recombines TRBV19 with TRBJ1-2, with TRBD1 matching 8 bases. CDR3 size: 17 residues. Germline-derived CDR1 and CDR2 are LNHDA and SQIVND (reference sequence). The V gene end was trimmed by 7 bases and the J gene end by 0 bases; junction bases not matched to a gene: 13. The CDR3 is CASTPPSGTGSNYGYTF. CDR3 DNA sequence: TGTGCCAGTACACCGCCATCCGGGACAGGTTCTAACTATGGCTACACCTTC.

The genes are TRBV6-5 and TRBJ1-4; TRBD1 aligns across 7 bases. The junction had 17 bases not matched to a gene; V was cut back by 4 bases and J by 15 bases. The germline V gene has CDR1 MNHEY and CDR2 SVGAGI. The CDR3 is made up of 15 amino acids. The DNA of the CDR3 is TGTGCCAGCAGTTTACCGGGACAGCTAATGAGAGGAGTGTTTTTT. This sequence encodes CASSLPGQLMRGVFF.

The chain is built from TRBV11-2 and TRBJ2-7; the match to TRBD1 covers 7 bases. Germline V gene data show CDR1 as SGHAT and CDR2 as FQNNGV. The CDR3 length is 13 residues. The V gene end was trimmed by 3 bases and the J gene end by 4 bases; junction bases not matched to a gene: 3. For the CDR3, the DNA is TGTGCCAGCAGCTTTCAACAGGGGTACGAGCAGTACTTC. Translated: CASSFQQGYEQYF.